Reported below is one T cell receptor beta chain. This specimen comes from a study of control samples from healthy donors and cancer patients. This CDR3 is built from 14 residues. The trim removed 7 bases at V and 0 bases at J, leaving 5 bases unmatched. CDR1 MNHEY and CDR2 SVGAGI come from the germline V gene. Data came from immunoSEQ multiplex PCR; TCRdb stores just in-frame clones and leaves some out. The sample carries 100,000 or so clones, roughly 90% recorded once. The chain is built from TRBV6-5 and TRBJ2-7; 8 bases are shared with TRBD1. The clonotype was recovered from a woman aged 50 to 60 in good health. The sample comprised blood. The CDR3 here is CASNRDRLSYEQYF. In DNA form, the CDR3 reads TGTGCCAGCAATCGGGACAGGCTCTCCTACGAGCAGTACTTC.